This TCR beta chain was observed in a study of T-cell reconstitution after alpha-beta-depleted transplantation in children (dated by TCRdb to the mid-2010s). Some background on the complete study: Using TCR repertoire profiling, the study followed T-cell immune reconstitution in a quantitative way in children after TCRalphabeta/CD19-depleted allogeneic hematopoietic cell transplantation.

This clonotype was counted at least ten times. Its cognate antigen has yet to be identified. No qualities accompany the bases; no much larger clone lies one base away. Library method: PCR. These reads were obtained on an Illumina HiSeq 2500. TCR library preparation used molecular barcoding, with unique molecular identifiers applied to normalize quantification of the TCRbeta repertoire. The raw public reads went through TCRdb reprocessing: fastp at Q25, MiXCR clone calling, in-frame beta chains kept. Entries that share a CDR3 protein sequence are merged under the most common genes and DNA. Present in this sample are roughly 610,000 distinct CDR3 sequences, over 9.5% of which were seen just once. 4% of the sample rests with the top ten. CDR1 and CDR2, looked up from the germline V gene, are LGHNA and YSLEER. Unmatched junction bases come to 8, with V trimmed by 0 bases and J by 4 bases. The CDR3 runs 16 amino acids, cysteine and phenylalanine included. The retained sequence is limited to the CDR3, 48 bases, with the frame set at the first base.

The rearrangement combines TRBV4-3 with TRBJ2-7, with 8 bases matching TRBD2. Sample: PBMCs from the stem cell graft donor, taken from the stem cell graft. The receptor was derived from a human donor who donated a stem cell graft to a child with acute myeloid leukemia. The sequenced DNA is TGCGCCAGCAGCCAAGATCAAGCGGGAGTGTTGTACGAGCAGTACTTC. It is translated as CASSQDQAGVLYEQYF.